The entry that follows covers one TCR beta chain sequence. There is no known antigen for this receptor. Base qualities are not provided; no much larger clone lies one nucleotide away. For CDR1 and CDR2, the germline V gene lists SGHTA and FQGTGA. Including cysteine and phenylalanine, the CDR3 has 14 amino acids. Only the CDR3 DNA stays, 42 bases, in frame from base 1. V loses 6 bases at its end and J loses 7 bases; junction bases beyond the gene matches: 6. This entry belongs to a study of vaccination effects on CD4 cells after COVID-19 (dated by TCRdb to 2022 to 2024). Regarding the research as a whole: Post-vaccine samples across the study were collected a median of 72 days after the second dose, with a range of 14 to 241. In both COVID-19 convalescent patients and infection-naive vaccine recipients, the study compared SARS-CoV-2 spike-specific CD4+ TCR repertoires from before mRNA vaccination with those from after it. Cultures from other donors in the study were sequenced using the Oncomine TCR Beta short-read assay on an Illumina iSeq 100. Altogether, about 10 COVID-19 convalescent patients and several SARS-CoV-2-naive healthy vaccine recipients made up the full study. The study at large found these results: Only a small number of convalescent patients were included, and no early post-infection timepoints were available, which limited the study. In healthy vaccine recipients, vaccine-induced clones were almost all SARS-CoV-2 mono-reactive, with only 1 of 255 being cross-reactive with common cold coronaviruses. Marked clonal contraction was observed in both infection-induced and vaccine-induced clones at late post-vaccination timepoints, consistent with waning T cell responses.

In the ViraFEST assay, PBMC were stimulated with viral peptide pools, and antigen-specific CD4+ T cell clonotypes were then identified by expansion using TCR sequencing. After less than 13 days of culture, CD4+ T cells were isolated with the EasySep CD4+ T cell isolation kit. Each participant received two doses of an mRNA SARS-CoV-2 vaccine, either BNT162b2 or mRNA-1273. Healthy vaccine recipients had no prior SARS-CoV-2 infection, confirmed by negative nucleocapsid antibodies before and after vaccination. Approximately 2 million PBMC per well were cultured in IMDM with around 5% human AB serum, around 9.1 IU/ml IL-2 and gentamicin, plus 10 ug/ml peptides. On days 3 and 7, half of the culture medium was replaced with fresh IL-2-containing medium. Unless noted otherwise, every peptide stimulation condition was grown in triplicate wells. PBMC were separated from whole blood using Ficoll-Paque Plus gradient centrifugation and were then either cryopreserved at -140C or used fresh. The overlapping peptide pools covered the spike proteins of SARS-CoV-2 as well as those of the common cold coronaviruses HCoV-NL63, HCoV-OC43 and HCoV-229E. The QIAamp micro DNA kit was used to extract genomic DNA from the cultured CD4+ T cells.

Library preparation employed the immunoSEQ multiplex PCR assay. DNA from the CD4+ T cells that had been cultured and isolated underwent TCR beta CDR3 sequencing. The source study handled its data this way. The analysis removed non-productive TCR sequences, trimmed reads to the CDR3 region, and retained only CDR3s that were 7 or more amino acids long. The MANAFEST web app was used to pick out antigen-specific clonotypes by comparing their expansion in peptide wells with that in reference cultures. Positive clones required FDR<0.05 expansion versus reference and all other wells, odds ratio above 5, and frequency above 0.1% in two replicate wells. Clonotypes significantly expanded in SARS-CoV-2 spike wells and in at least one common cold coronavirus spike condition were defined as cross-reactive. Using the stringdist R package, CDR3 similarity was measured by Levenshtein distance, and unrooted trees were constructed with ape in R 3.6.1. TCRdb took this table from immuneACCESS and kept in-frame rearrangements with V and J called. Such tables lack part of the clones; where checked against another copy, unresolved V genes explain under half of the gap, and the rest is unexplained. V, J and clone size are those of that table, while D and trimming were read from the DNA. The sample contains around 69,000 clones, 70% to 75% of them found a single time. The ten largest make up approximately 1.5% of the sample.

This clonotype was sampled from a human donor who received a COVID-19 vaccine. Recombination connected TRBV7-3 to TRBJ2-1, and 10 junction bases match TRBD1. This specimen consisted of CD4+ T cells from PBMCs cultured with HCoV-229E spike peptides, obtained after COVID-19 vaccination. In the paper's terms, the cell subset or site label means: HCoV-229E spike overlapping peptide pool stimulation. The CDR3 in this case is CASSLTGGWNEQFF. The DNA sequence is TGTGCCAGCAGTTTGACAGGGGGCTGGAATGAGCAGTTCTTC.